These 12 T cell receptor beta chains share one sample of origin, sequenced in a study of early T cells in non-severe SARS-CoV-2 infection. TCRdb recomputed calls from the 5' RACE reads with MiXCR, one row per CDR3 protein. Found here are approximately 70,000 distinct CDR3 sequences, roughly an eighth of them singletons; the top ten hold over 12%. Sequenced material: whole blood. These receptors all stem from an adult who was a healthcare worker with PCR-confirmed SARS-CoV-2 infection or an uninfected control (not recorded which).

The rearrangement joins TRBV20-1 to TRBJ2-1; D remains ambiguous. The germline CDR1 and CDR2 sequences are DFQATT and SNEGSKA (reference sequence). Trimming removed 4 bases at V and 10 bases at J, with 8 bases between. This CDR3 is built from 10 residues. The CDR3 sequence is CSATDGEQFF. The CDR3 nucleotides read TGCAGTGCTACGGACGGGGAGCAGTTCTTC.

The V call is TRBV29-1, the J call TRBJ2-4; 14 nucleotides align to TRBD2. The germline CDR1 and CDR2 sequences are SQVTM and ANQGSEA. V dropped 7 bases and J dropped 0; count of bases not matched to a gene: 8. The CDR3 length is 17 residues. The CDR3 is CSAGTSGGPLAKNIQYF. Written as DNA, the CDR3 is TGCAGCGCCGGGACTAGCGGGGGCCCACTAGCCAAAAACATTCAGTACTTC.

The chain carries TRBV28 and TRBJ2-2; possibly TRBD1 for D (6 bases). Between the trimmed V and J ends, which lost 10 bases and 6 bases, there was a span of 18 bases. Germline CDR1 reads MDHEN; CDR2 reads SYDVKM. This CDR3 is built from 14 residues. CDR3 DNA: TGTGCCACCCATGGGCGACAGGTGGCCGGGGAGCTGTTTTTT. Translation gives CATHGRQVAGELFF.

This chain links TRBV25-1 with TRBJ2-2; 9 bases line up with TRBD2. From germline, CDR1 is MGHDK and CDR2 SYGVNS. After removal of 7 bases from V and 4 bases from J, the junction contained 4 bases not matched to a gene. The CDR3 consists of 14 residues. This CDR3 is CASKPGLATGELFF. The CDR3 DNA is TGTGCCAGCAAGCCGGGACTAGCCACCGGGGAGCTGTTTTTT. Drawing the rest from reference TRBV25-1 and TRBJ2-2, the complete variable domain is EADIYQTPRYLVIGTGKKITLECSQTMGHDKMYWYQQDPGMELHLIHYSYGVNSTEKGDLSSESTVSRIRTEHFPLTLESARPSHTSQYLCASKPGLATGELFFGEGSRLTVL.

CDR3 in DNA: TGCAGCGTTGAATGGCCCCGTGGAGGGGGACATGGCTACACCTTC. It codes for CSVEWPRGGGHGYTF. The rearrangement joins TRBV29-1 to TRBJ1-2, with D possibly TRBD1 on 6 matching bases. V lost 2 bases and J 6 bases, leaving 19 bases between the germline ends. Germline assignment: CDR1 SQVTM and CDR2 ANQGSEA. The CDR3 is made up of 15 amino acids. The whole variable domain, filled in from reference TRBV29-1 and TRBJ1-2, reads SAVISQKPSRDICQRGTSLTIQCQVDSQVTMMFWYRQQPGQSLTLIATANQGSEATYESGFVIDKFPISRPNLTFSTLTVSNMSPEDSSIYLCSVEWPRGGGHGYTFGSGTRLTVV.

This clonotype was seen a few times. The gene calls are TRBV6-6 and TRBJ1-6; 7 bases fit TRBD1. CDR3 size: 14 residues. V lost 6 bases to trimming and J lost 8 bases; unmatched junction nucleotides: 7. The germline gives CDR1 MNHNY, CDR2 SVGAGI (reference sequence). This chain's CDR3 is CASRDPGGHSPLHF. The CDR3 nucleotides are TGTGCCAGCAGAGACCCAGGGGGACATTCACCCCTCCACTTT.

This clonotype occurred a few times. The V gene is TRBV7-2, the J gene TRBJ1-2, with a tentative D call TRBD1 (6 bases). The germline CDR1 and CDR2 sequences are SGHTA and FQGNSA. This CDR3 has 13 residues. V dropped 2 bases and J dropped 4 bases, with 8 bases sitting between them. The chain's CDR3 is CASSLPGAYGYTF. CDR3 in DNA: TGTGCCAGCAGCTTACCAGGGGCCTATGGCTACACCTTC.

This chain connects TRBV7-2 to TRBJ1-1, with D possibly being TRBD1 (6 bases). There are 14 residues in the CDR3. Trimming took off 5 bases at V and 4 bases at J, with 14 bases between the two ends. Germline V gene sequence: CDR1 SGHTA, CDR2 FQGNSA. DNA for the CDR3: TGTGCCAGCAGCGTAGGGGGTTTAAGCACTGAAGCTTTCTTT. As protein: CASSVGGLSTEAFF.

The genes are TRBV29-1 and TRBJ2-7, with no clear D. The germline V and J ends were trimmed by 4 bases and 2 bases, with 12 bases remaining between them. This CDR3 region has 13 residues. CDR1 is SQVTM and CDR2 is ANQGSEA in the germline V gene. The CDR3 sequence: CSVAVRRPYEQYF. CDR3 sequence (DNA): TGCAGCGTTGCTGTTAGACGTCCCTACGAGCAGTACTTC.

This clonotype has more than one count but fewer than ten. The chain couples TRBV6-6 to TRBJ2-2, with 7 bases lining up with TRBD1. The CDR3 covers 13 residues. CDR1 and CDR2 from the germline V gene are MNHNY and SVGAGI (reference sequence). V dropped 5 bases and J dropped 4; count of bases not matched to a gene: 1. The DNA of the CDR3 is TGTGCCAGCAGTACAGGGGCCACCGGGGAGCTGTTTTTT. This codes for CASSTGATGELFF.

This clonotype has more than one count but fewer than ten. The rearrangement joins TRBV20-1 to TRBJ2-1; D is unclear. Per germline, CDR1 DFQATT and CDR2 SNEGSKA (reference sequence). Between the trimmed V and J ends, which lost 6 bases and 10 bases, there was a span of 25 bases. This CDR3 has 15 amino acids. The CDR3 sequence is CSADSSARNHLEQFF. CDR3 nucleotides: TGCAGTGCCGACTCTTCCGCGCGAAACCATCTGGAGCAGTTCTTC.

This clonotype was seen a handful of times. This rearrangement joins TRBV4-2 to TRBJ2-1, with D tentatively TRBD2 (7 bases). V lost 3 bases and J 4 bases, leaving 10 bases between the germline ends. CDR1 is LGHNA and CDR2 is YNFKEQ in the germline V gene. CDR3 length: 14 amino acids. The CDR3 is CASSQRGGYNEQFF. The CDR3 DNA is TGTGCCAGCAGCCAGAGGGGGGGATACAATGAGCAGTTCTTC.